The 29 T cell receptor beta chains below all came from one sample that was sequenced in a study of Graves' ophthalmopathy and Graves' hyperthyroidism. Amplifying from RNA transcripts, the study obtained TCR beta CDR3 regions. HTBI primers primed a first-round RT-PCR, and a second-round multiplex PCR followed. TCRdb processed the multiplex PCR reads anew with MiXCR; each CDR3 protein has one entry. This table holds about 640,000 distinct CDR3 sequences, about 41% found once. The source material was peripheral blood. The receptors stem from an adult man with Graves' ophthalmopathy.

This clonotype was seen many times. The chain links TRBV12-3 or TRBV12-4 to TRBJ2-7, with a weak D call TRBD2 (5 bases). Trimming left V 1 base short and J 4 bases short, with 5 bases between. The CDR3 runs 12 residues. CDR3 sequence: CASSLERYEQYF. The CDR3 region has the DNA TGTGCCAGCAGTTTAGAGCGGTACGAGCAGTACTTC.

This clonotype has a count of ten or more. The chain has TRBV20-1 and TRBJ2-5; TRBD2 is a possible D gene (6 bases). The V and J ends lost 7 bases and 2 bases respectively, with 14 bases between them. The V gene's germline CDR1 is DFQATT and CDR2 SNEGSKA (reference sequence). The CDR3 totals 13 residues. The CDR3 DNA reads TGCAGTGTCCAGGTTGCGGGACAAGAGACCCAGTACTTC. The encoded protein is CSVQVAGQETQYF.

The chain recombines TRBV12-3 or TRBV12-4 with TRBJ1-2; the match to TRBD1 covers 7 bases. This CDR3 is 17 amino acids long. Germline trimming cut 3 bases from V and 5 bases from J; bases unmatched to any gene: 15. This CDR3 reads CASSFWGRGYSRYGYTF. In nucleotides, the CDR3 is TGTGCCAGCAGTTTTTGGGGCAGGGGGTACTCTAGATATGGCTACACCTTC.

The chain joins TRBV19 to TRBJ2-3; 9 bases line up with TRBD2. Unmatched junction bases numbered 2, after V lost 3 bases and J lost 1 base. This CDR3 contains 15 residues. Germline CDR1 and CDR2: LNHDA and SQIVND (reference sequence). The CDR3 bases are TGTGCCAGTAGTATGCAGCGGGGGGGCACAGATACGCAGTATTTT. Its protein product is CASSMQRGGTDTQYF.

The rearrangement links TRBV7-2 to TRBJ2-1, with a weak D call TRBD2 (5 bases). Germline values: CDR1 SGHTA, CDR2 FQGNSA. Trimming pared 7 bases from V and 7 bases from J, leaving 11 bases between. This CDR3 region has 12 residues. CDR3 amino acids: CASTMRRNEQFF. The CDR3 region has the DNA TGTGCCAGCACCATGAGGAGGAATGAGCAGTTCTTC.

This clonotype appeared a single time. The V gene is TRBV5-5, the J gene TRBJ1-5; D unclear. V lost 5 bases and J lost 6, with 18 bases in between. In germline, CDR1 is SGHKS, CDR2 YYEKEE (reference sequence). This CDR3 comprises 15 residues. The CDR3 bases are TGTGCCAGCAGTTATCCCCGTGGTGCGGGTCAGCCCCAGCATTTT. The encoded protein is CASSYPRGAGQPQHF.

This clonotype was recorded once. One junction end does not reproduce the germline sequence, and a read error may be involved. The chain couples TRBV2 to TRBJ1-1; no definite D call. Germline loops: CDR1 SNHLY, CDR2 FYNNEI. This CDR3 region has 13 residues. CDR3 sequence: CASSEDGNTEALF. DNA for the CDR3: TGTGCCAGCTCTGAGGACGGGAACACTGAAGCTCTCTTT.

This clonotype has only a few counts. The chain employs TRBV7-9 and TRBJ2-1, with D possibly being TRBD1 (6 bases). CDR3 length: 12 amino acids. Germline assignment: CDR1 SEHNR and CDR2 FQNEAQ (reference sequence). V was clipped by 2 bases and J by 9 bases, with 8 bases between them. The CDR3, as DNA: TGTGCCAGCAGCTTACAGGGGAGTGAGCAGTTCTTC. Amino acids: CASSLQGSEQFF.

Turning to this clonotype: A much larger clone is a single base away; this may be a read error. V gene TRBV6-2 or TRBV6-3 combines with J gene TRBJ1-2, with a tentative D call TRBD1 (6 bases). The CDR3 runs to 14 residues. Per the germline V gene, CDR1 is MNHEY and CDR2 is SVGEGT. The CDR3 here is CAISYARTDYGYTF. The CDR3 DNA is TGTGCCATCAGTTACGCCCGGACAGACTATGGCTACACCTTC.

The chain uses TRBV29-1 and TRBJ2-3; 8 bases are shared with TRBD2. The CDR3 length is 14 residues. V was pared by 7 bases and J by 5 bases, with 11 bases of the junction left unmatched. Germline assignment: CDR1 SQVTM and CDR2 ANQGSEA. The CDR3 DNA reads TGCAGCGGTAGACTAGCGAGATCGTTAGATACGCAGTATTTT. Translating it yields CSGRLARSLDTQYF.

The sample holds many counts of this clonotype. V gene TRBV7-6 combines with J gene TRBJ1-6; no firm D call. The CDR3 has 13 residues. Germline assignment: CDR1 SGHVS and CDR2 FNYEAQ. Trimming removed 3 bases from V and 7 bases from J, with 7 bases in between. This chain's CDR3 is CASSLGPNSPLHF. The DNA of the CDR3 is TGTGCCAGCAGCTTGGGCCCAAATTCACCCCTCCACTTT.

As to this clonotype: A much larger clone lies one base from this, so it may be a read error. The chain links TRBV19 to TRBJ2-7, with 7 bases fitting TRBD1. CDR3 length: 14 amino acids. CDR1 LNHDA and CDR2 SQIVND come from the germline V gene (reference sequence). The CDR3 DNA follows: TGTACCAGTAGTATATCCGGGACAGTCTACGAGCAGTACTTC. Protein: CTSSISGTVYEQYF.

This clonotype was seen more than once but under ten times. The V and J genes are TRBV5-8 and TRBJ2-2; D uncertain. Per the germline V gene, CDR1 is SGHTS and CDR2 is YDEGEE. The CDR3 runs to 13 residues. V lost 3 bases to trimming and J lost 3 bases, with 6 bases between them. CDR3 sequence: CASSSMYTGELFF. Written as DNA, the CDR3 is TGTGCCAGCAGCTCAATGTACACCGGGGAGCTGTTTTTT.

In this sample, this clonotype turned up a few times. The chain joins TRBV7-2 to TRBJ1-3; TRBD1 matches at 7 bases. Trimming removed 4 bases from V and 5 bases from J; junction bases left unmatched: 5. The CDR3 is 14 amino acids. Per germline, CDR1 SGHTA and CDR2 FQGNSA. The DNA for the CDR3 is TGTGCCAGCAGCTCCCGGGACAGTAGAAACACCATATATTTT. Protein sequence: CASSSRDSRNTIYF.

The CDR3 DNA reads as TGTGCCTGGACCAGGACAGGGGAAACTGAAGCTTTCTTT. Protein product: CAWTRTGETEAFF. The chain combines TRBV30 with TRBJ1-1, with 9 bases identical to TRBD1. The CDR3 spans 13 residues. Trimming took 4 bases from V and 5 from J; bases not matched to a gene: 5. The germline V gene has CDR1 GTSNPN and CDR2 SVGIG (reference sequence).

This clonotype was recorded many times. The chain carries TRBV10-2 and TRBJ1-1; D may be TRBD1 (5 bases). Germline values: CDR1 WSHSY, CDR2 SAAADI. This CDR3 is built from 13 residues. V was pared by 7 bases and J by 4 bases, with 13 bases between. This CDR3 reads CASTRGGSTEAFF. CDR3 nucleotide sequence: TGCGCCAGCACCCGCGGGGGGAGCACTGAAGCTTTCTTT.

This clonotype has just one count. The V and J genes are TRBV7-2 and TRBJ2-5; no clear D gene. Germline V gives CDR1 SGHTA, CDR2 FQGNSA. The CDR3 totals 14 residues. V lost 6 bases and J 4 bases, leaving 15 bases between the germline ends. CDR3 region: CASSSPVRGETQYF. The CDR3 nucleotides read TGTGCCAGCAGTTCCCCCGTTAGAGGAGAGACCCAGTACTTC.

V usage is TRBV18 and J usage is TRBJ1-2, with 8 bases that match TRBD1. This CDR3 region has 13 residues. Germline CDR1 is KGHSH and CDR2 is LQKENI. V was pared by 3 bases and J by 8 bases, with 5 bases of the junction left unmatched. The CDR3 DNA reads TGTGCCAGCTCACCGGTGACAGGGGAAGGCTACACCTTC. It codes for CASSPVTGEGYTF. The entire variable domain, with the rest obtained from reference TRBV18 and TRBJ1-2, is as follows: NAGVMQNPRHLVRRRGQEARLRCSPMKGHSHVYWYRQLPEEGLKFMVYLQKENIIDESGMPKERFSAEFPKEGPSILRIQQVVRGDSAAYFCASSPVTGEGYTFGSGTRLTVV.

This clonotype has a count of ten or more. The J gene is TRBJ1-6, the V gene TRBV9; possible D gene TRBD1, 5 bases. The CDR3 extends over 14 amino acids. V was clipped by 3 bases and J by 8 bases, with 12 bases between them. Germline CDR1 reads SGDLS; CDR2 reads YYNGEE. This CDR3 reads CASSAYKGHSPLHF. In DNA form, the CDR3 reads TGTGCCAGCAGCGCATATAAGGGACATTCACCCCTCCACTTT. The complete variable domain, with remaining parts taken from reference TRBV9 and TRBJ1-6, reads DSGVTQTPKHLITATGQRVTLRCSPRSGDLSVYWYQQSLDQGLQFLIQYYNGEERAKGNILERFSAQQFPDLHSELNLSSLELGDSALYFCASSAYKGHSPLHFGNGTRLTVT.

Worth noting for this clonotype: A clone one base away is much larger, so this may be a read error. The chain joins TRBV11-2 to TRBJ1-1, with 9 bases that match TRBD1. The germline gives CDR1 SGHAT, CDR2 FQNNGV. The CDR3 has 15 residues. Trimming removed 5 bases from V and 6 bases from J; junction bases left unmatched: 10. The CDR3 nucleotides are TGTGCCAGCAGCCCAAAACGCCGACAGGGGGCTGAAGCTTTCTTT. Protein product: CASSPKRRQGAEAFF. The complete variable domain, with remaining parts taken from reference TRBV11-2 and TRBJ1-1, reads EAGVAQSPRYKIIEKRQSVAFWCNPISGHATLYWYQQILGQGPKLLIQFQNNGVVDDSQLPKDRFSAERLKGVDSTLKIQPAKLEDSAVYLCASSPKRRQGAEAFFGQGTRLTVV.

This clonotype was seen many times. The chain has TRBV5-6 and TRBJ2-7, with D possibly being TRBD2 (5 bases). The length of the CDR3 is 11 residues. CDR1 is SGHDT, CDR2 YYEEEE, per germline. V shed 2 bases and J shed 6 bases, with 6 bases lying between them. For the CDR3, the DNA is TGTGCCAGCAGCTTCCGGGGCGAGCAGTACTTC. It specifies CASSFRGEQYF.

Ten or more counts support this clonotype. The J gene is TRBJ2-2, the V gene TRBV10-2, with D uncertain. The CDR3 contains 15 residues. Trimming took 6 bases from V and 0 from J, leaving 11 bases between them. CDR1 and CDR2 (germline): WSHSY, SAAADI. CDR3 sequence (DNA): TGCGCCAGCAGGGCCAGAACACCGAACACCGGGGAGCTGTTTTTT. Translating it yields CASRARTPNTGELFF.

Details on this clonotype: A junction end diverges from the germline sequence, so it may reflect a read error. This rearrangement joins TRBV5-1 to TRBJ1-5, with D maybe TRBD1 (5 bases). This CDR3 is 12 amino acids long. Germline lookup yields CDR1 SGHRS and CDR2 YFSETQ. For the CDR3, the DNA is TGTGCCAGCGGGACGGGCTTCACCGCCCAGCATTTT. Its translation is CASGTGFTAQHF. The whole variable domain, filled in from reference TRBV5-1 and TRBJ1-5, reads KAGVTQTPRYLIKTRGQQVTLSCSPISGHRSVSWYQQTPGQGLQFLFEYFSETQRNKGNFPGRFSGRQFSNSRSEMNVSTLELGDSALYLCASGTGFTAQHFGDGTRLSIL.

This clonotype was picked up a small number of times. CDR3 amino acids: CASSRTTRGLEHYEQYF. Here the CDR3 DNA reads TGCGCCAGCAGCCGGACTACTCGGGGACTAGAACATTACGAGCAGTACTTC. The chain recombines TRBV4-1 with TRBJ2-7, with TRBD2 matching over 8 bases. J lost 4 bases, V lost 4 bases, and 15 bases had no gene match. The CDR3 is 17 residues long. Germline loops: CDR1 MGHRA, CDR2 YSYEKL.

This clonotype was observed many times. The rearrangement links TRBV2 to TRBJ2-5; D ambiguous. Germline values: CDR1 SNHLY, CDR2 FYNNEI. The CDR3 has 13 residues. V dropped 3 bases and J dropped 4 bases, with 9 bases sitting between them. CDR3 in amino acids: CASSEGIGETQYF. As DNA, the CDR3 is TGTGCCAGCAGTGAGGGGATAGGAGAGACCCAGTACTTC.

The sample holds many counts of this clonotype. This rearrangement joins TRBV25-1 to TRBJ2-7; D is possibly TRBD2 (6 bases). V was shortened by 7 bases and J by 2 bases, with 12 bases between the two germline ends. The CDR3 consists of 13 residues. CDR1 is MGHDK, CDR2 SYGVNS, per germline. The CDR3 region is CASTRDWAYEQYF. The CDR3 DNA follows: TGTGCCAGCACTCGGGACTGGGCCTACGAGCAGTACTTC.

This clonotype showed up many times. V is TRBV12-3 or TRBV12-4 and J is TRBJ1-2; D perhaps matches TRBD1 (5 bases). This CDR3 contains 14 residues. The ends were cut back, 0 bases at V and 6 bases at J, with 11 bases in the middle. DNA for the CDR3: TGTGCCAGCAGTTTAGCCCCATCAGGGCATGGCTACACCTTC. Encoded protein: CASSLAPSGHGYTF.

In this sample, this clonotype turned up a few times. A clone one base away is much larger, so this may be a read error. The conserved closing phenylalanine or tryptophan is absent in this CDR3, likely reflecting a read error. CDR3 loop: CASSRSGEQYL. The CDR3 bases are TGTGCCAGCAGCCGAAGCGGCGAGCAGTACCTC. This chain joins TRBV11-1 and TRBJ2-7; TRBD2 might be the D (5 bases). Germline lookup yields CDR1 SGHAT and CDR2 FQDESV (reference sequence). The V end lost 5 bases, the J end lost 6 bases, and 8 bases lay between the germline ends. CDR3 length equals 11 residues.

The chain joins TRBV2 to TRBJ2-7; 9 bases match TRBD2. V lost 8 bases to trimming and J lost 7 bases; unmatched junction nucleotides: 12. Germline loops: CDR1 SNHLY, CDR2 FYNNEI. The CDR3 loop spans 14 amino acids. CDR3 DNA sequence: TGTGCCAGCGGGGGCGGGGGGGCCGCGTTTGAGCAGTACTTC. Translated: CASGGGGAAFEQYF.